Shown below are 25 T cell receptor beta chains from a single sample sequenced in a study of graft-versus-host responses after intestinal transplantation. Antigens for these TCRs are unknown. Profiling relied on immunoSEQ multiplex PCR, and the TCRdb table lists in-frame clones only, not all of them. The sample lists some 150,000 clones, about 93% occurring once. Sequences were derived from unstimulated CD4+ T cells sorted from spleen or lymph node cells, sampled before intestinal transplant. All receptors derive from a human donor who received an intestinal transplant.

The CDR3 region has the DNA TGTGCCAGCAGTCCGCGGACAACCATGACCTACGAGCAGTACTTC. It codes for CASSPRTTMTYEQYF. The rearrangement joins TRBV27 to TRBJ2-7; D is perhaps TRBD1 (5 bases). In germline, CDR1 is MNHEY, CDR2 SMNVEV (reference sequence). The CDR3 runs to 15 residues. V was shortened by 5 bases and J by 2 bases, with 16 bases between the two germline ends.

This chain joins TRBV4-1 and TRBJ2-1, with 8 bases lining up with TRBD1. CDR1 is MGHRA and CDR2 is YSYEKL in the germline V gene. Unmatched junction bases numbered 5, after V lost 1 base and J lost 6 bases. The CDR3 is made up of 15 amino acids. Here the CDR3 DNA reads TGCGCCAGCAGCCAAGGGACAGGGATAGGCAATGAGCAGTTCTTC. It is translated as CASSQGTGIGNEQFF.

This chain joins TRBV6-5 and TRBJ2-5, with TRBD2 matching over 10 bases. The CDR3 contains 15 residues. CDR1 and CDR2 (germline): MNHEY, SVGAGI. V lost 8 bases to trimming and J lost 2 bases; unmatched junction nucleotides: 8. CDR3 bases: TGTGCCAGCGTGGATACTAGCGGGACTCAAGAGACCCAGTACTTC. Its translation: CASVDTSGTQETQYF.

This chain connects TRBV4-1 to TRBJ2-5; 12 bases fit TRBD1. Trimming removed 5 bases from V and 1 base from J; junction bases left unmatched: 8. CDR1 and CDR2 from the germline V gene are MGHRA and YSYEKL. The CDR3 has 17 amino acids. The CDR3 protein is CASSRRGTGGFQETQYF. The CDR3 bases are TGCGCCAGCAGCAGACGGGGGACAGGGGGCTTCCAAGAGACCCAGTACTTC.

The chain uses TRBV30 and TRBJ2-7, with D tentatively TRBD2 (5 bases). Trimming removed 3 bases from V and 3 bases from J, with 15 bases in between. Germline loops: CDR1 GTSNPN, CDR2 SVGIG (reference sequence). The CDR3 runs to 14 residues. The DNA for the CDR3 is TGTGCCTGGAGCGACGCCATAGGAGGCTACGAGCAGTACTTC. Its translation: CAWSDAIGGYEQYF.

This clone was seen just once. This rearrangement joins TRBV18 to TRBJ1-1; D remains unclear. The V end was cut by 6 bases, the J end by 7 bases, with 9 bases between. This CDR3 region has 11 residues. Germline CDR1 is KGHSH and CDR2 is LQKENI. The CDR3 here is CASSPDVEAFF. The CDR3 coding sequence is TGTGCCAGCTCGCCTGACGTTGAAGCTTTCTTT.

The chain couples TRBV7-9 to TRBJ2-1; TRBD2 matches at 7 bases. The V gene end was trimmed by 3 bases and the J gene end by 12 bases; junction bases not matched to a gene: 8. Germline V gene sequence: CDR1 SEHNR, CDR2 FQNEAQ (reference sequence). The CDR3 spans 13 residues. CDR3 DNA: TGTGCCAGCAGCTTGCGGGACTACCGTGGGCAGTTCTTC. This sequence encodes CASSLRDYRGQFF.

J is TRBJ2-2 and V is TRBV7-6; no firm D call. V lost 5 bases and J lost 1, with 11 bases in between. CDR3 length: 15 amino acids. Germline CDR1 reads SGHVS; CDR2 reads FNYEAQ. CDR3 coding DNA: TGTGCCAGCAGCCCCGAGAGTGTGAACACCGGGGAGCTGTTTTTT. It codes for CASSPESVNTGELFF. The full variable domain, completed using reference TRBV7-6 and TRBJ2-2, is GAGVSQSPRYKVTKRGQDVALRCDPISGHVSLYWYRQALGQGPEFLTYFNYEAQQDKSGLPNDRFSAERPEGSISTLTIQRTEQRDSAMYRCASSPESVNTGELFFGEGSRLTVL.

The V call is TRBV29-1, the J call TRBJ2-3; 8 bases line up with TRBD1. This CDR3 is built from 12 residues. The trim removed 8 bases at V and 0 bases at J, leaving 1 base unmatched. Germline V gene sequence: CDR1 SQVTM, CDR2 ANQGSEA. The CDR3 DNA follows: TGCAGCTACAGGGGGAGCACAGATACGCAGTATTTT. Residues: CSYRGSTDTQYF.

The chain recombines TRBV9 with TRBJ2-2; D remains unclear. The CDR3 sequence is 16 residues long. The V and J ends lost 0 bases and 5 bases respectively, with 14 bases between them. Germline V gives CDR1 SGDLS, CDR2 YYNGEE. The CDR3 protein is CASSVESNMRTGELFF. CDR3 nucleotides: TGTGCCAGCAGCGTAGAGAGTAACATGAGGACCGGGGAGCTGTTTTTT.

The chain carries TRBV5-6 and TRBJ1-5; D may be TRBD1 (5 bases). V lost 3 bases, J lost 9 bases, and 13 bases lay in between. The CDR3 consists of 13 residues. CDR1 SGHDT and CDR2 YYEEEE come from the germline V gene. The CDR3 protein is CASSSGRSGPQHF. CDR3 nucleotides: TGTGCCAGCAGCTCAGGGAGGTCGGGGCCCCAGCATTTT.

The genes are TRBV18 and TRBJ1-2, with D maybe TRBD1 (5 bases). CDR1 and CDR2 (germline): KGHSH, LQKENI. The CDR3 contains 16 residues. Trimming stripped 3 bases from V and 6 bases from J, with 20 bases between. In DNA, the CDR3 is TGTGCCAGCTCACCCCCCGTCTTAGGACATGGGAATGGCTACACCTTC. It codes for CASSPPVLGHGNGYTF. Using reference TRBV18 and TRBJ1-2 for the parts outside the CDR3, the full variable domain is NAGVMQNPRHLVRRRGQEARLRCSPMKGHSHVYWYRQLPEEGLKFMVYLQKENIIDESGMPKERFSAEFPKEGPSILRIQQVVRGDSAAYFCASSPPVLGHGNGYTFGSGTRLTVV.

This chain uses TRBV28 with TRBJ2-7, with TRBD2 as a possible D gene (5 bases). CDR3 size: 19 residues. Germline values: CDR1 MDHEN, CDR2 SYDVKM. The ends were cut back, 5 bases at V and 0 bases at J, with 26 bases in the middle. The CDR3 here is CASSPRLTMRGRSSYEQYF. Here the CDR3 DNA reads TGTGCCAGCAGTCCCAGGCTTACGATGAGAGGGAGAAGCTCCTACGAGCAGTACTTC. The variable domain in full, with the rest retrieved from reference TRBV28 and TRBJ2-7, is DVKVTQSSRYLVKRTGEKVFLECVQDMDHENMFWYRQDPGLGLRLIYFSYDVKMKEKGDIPEGYSVSREKKERFSLILESASTNQTSMYLCASSPRLTMRGRSSYEQYFGPGTRLTVT.

This clone was counted a single time. The chain employs TRBV15 and TRBJ2-3; possibly TRBD1 for D (6 bases). The CDR3 has 15 residues. CDR1 LNHNV and CDR2 YYDKDF come from the germline V gene (reference sequence). V lost 0 bases and J 0 bases, leaving 7 bases between the germline ends. The CDR3 loop reads CATSRDQGSTDTQYF. CDR3 DNA: TGTGCCACCAGCAGAGATCAGGGGAGCACAGATACGCAGTATTTT.

The rearrangement links TRBV30 to TRBJ1-5, with D tentatively TRBD1 (6 bases). Per germline, CDR1 GTSNPN and CDR2 SVGIG (reference sequence). Trimming cost V 5 bases and J 6 bases, with 11 bases left between them. The CDR3 runs 12 residues. DNA of the CDR3: TGTGCCTGGGGGGGGCCGGGTCAGCCCCAGCATTTT. Translated: CAWGGPGQPQHF.

This chain joins TRBV27 and TRBJ1-4; maybe TRBD1 (6 bases). The CDR3 has 14 amino acids. Trimming took 2 bases from V and 6 from J, leaving 10 bases between them. Per germline, CDR1 MNHEY and CDR2 SMNVEV (reference sequence). CDR3 sequence reads: CASSLGGGYEKLFF. The CDR3 region has the DNA TGTGCCAGCAGTTTAGGAGGGGGGTATGAAAAACTGTTTTTT.

The chain recombines TRBV7-3 with TRBJ2-1; 7 bases map to TRBD2. V shed 1 base, J shed 8 bases, and the junction held 5 bases outside the gene matches. CDR3 length equals 14 residues. Germline lookup yields CDR1 SGHTA and CDR2 FQGTGA. The CDR3 here is CASSLNRGVYEQFF. The CDR3, as DNA: TGTGCCAGCAGCTTAAACCGGGGGGTCTATGAGCAGTTCTTC.

The chain combines TRBV27 with TRBJ1-2, with D possibly TRBD1 on 6 matching bases. The V gene lost 3 bases and the J gene lost 4 bases, with 18 bases spanning the gap. This CDR3 has 16 amino acids. Germline assignment: CDR1 MNHEY and CDR2 SMNVEV (reference sequence). CDR3 sequence (DNA): TGTGCCAGCAGTTTCGGTACACAGGGAGCTTTCTATGGCTACACCTTC. It translates to CASSFGTQGAFYGYTF.

J is TRBJ2-6 and V is TRBV4-1, with D tentatively TRBD2 (7 bases). Germline CDR1 reads MGHRA; CDR2 reads YSYEKL. V lost 0 bases, J lost 4 bases, and 13 bases lay in between. The CDR3 covers 17 residues. This chain's CDR3 is CASSQEGGPLGANVLTF. For the CDR3, the DNA is TGCGCCAGCAGCCAAGAGGGGGGGCCCCTCGGGGCCAACGTCCTGACTTTC.

The gene calls are TRBV30 and TRBJ2-2; maybe TRBD2 (5 bases). Germline values: CDR1 GTSNPN, CDR2 SVGIG (reference sequence). Trimming cost V 4 bases and J 3 bases, with 9 bases left between them. This CDR3 contains 13 residues. CDR3 nucleotides: TGTGCCTGGAAAGAGCGGTACACCGGGGAGCTGTTTTTT. It codes for CAWKERYTGELFF.

V gene TRBV7-2 combines with J gene TRBJ1-5, with 9 bases that match TRBD1. V lost 5 bases and J lost 3; bases outside the gene matches: 5. The CDR3 is made up of 15 amino acids. CDR1 is SGHTA, CDR2 FQGNSA, per germline. For the CDR3, the DNA is TGTGCCAGCAGCCCCCGGACAGGGGTCAATCAGCCCCAGCATTTT. This translates into CASSPRTGVNQPQHF.

This chain uses TRBV19 with TRBJ1-1; D is undetermined. Germline V CDR1 and CDR2: LNHDA, SQIVND (reference sequence). This CDR3 is built from 16 residues. The V gene lost 3 bases and the J gene lost 4 bases, with 18 bases spanning the gap. The CDR3 loop reads CASSIPRLGVGTEAFF. The CDR3 nucleotides read TGTGCCAGTAGTATCCCGCGTCTTGGAGTGGGCACTGAAGCTTTCTTT.

This clone was detected only once. The chain carries TRBV27 and TRBJ2-7; D may correspond to TRBD1 or TRBD2 (5 bases each). The CDR3 runs to 14 residues. Looked up from germline, CDR1 is MNHEY and CDR2 is SMNVEV (reference sequence). With 0 bases removed from V and 4 bases from J, the gap between germline ends came to 10 bases. The CDR3 is CASSLSWGNYEQYF. CDR3 DNA: TGTGCCAGCAGTTTATCATGGGGGAATTACGAGCAGTACTTC.

This sequence joins TRBV7-2 and TRBJ2-7; 7 bases are a match to TRBD1. Germline trimming cut 4 bases from V and 0 bases from J; bases unmatched to any gene: 9. Germline CDR1 SGHTA, CDR2 FQGNSA. The CDR3 is made up of 16 amino acids. The CDR3: CASSSILGTASYEQYF. CDR3 DNA sequence: TGTGCCAGCAGCTCCATACTCGGGACAGCCTCCTACGAGCAGTACTTC.

V usage is TRBV7-9 and J usage is TRBJ2-6; D is ambiguous. V was shortened by 0 bases and J by 4 bases, with 10 bases between the two germline ends. The germline gives CDR1 SEHNR, CDR2 FQNEAQ (reference sequence). The length of the CDR3 is 16 residues. Written as DNA, the CDR3 is TGTGCCAGCAGCTTAGCCAACATGGTAGGGGCCAACGTCCTGACTTTC. Residues: CASSLANMVGANVLTF.